Below, 30 T cell receptor beta chains from the same sample are listed, as sequenced in a study of T cells in Graves' hyperthyroidism and ophthalmopathy. The source material, RNA transcripts, was used to amplify TCR beta CDR3 regions. With the HTBI primer set, the TCR CDR3 went through a first round of RT-PCR. TCRdb independently ran MiXCR on the multiplex PCR reads; one entry per CDR3 protein. Of over 700,000 distinct CDR3 sequences in the sample, 35% to 45% are singletons; the top ten hold more than 7%. The specimen sequenced was blood. The receptors were gathered from a man between 18 and 35 years old with Graves' hyperthyroidism.

The CDR3 is CASSFTGAYGYTF. CDR3 sequence (DNA): TGTGCCAGTAGTTTTACAGGGGCCTATGGCTACACCTTC. The gene calls are TRBV19 and TRBJ1-2; TRBD1 matches at 7 bases. Looked up from germline, CDR1 is LNHDA and CDR2 is SQIVND (reference sequence). This CDR3 is 13 amino acids long. With V trimmed by 5 bases and J by 4 bases, 4 bases remained unmatched. Full variable domain (missing parts from reference TRBV19 and TRBJ1-2): DGGITQSPKYLFRKEGQNVTLSCEQNLNHDAMYWYRQDPGQGLRLIYYSQIVNDFQKGDIAEGYSVSREKKESFPLTVTSAQKNPTAFYLCASSFTGAYGYTFGSGTRLTVV.

This clonotype was recorded once. This chain connects TRBV15 to TRBJ2-7; tentatively, D is TRBD2 (6 bases). Trimming cost V 0 bases and J 6 bases, with 6 bases left between them. The germline V gene has CDR1 LNHNV and CDR2 YYDKDF (reference sequence). CDR3 length: 12 residues. The CDR3 DNA is TGTGCCACCAGCAGAGAGCGGGGCGAGCAGTACTTC. Its translation: CATSRERGEQYF.

The sample holds many counts of this clonotype. The chain carries TRBV7-2 and TRBJ1-5; no definite D call. Germline CDR1 is SGHTA and CDR2 is FQGNSA. Trimming stripped 3 bases from V and 2 bases from J, with 8 bases between. The CDR3 has 14 residues. In nucleotides, the CDR3 is TGTGCCAGCAGCTTCGACGGGGGCAATCAGCCCCAGCATTTT. This codes for CASSFDGGNQPQHF. Based on the CDR3 plus reference TRBV7-2 and TRBJ1-5, the full variable domain is GAGVSQSPSNKVTEKGKDVELRCDPISGHTALYWYRQSLGQGLEFLIYFQGNSAPDKSGLPSDRFSAERTGGSVSTLTIQRTQQEDSAVYLCASSFDGGNQPQHFGDGTRLSIL.

Only one count was recorded for this clonotype. The chain employs TRBV15 and TRBJ2-7; 7 positions match TRBD1. This CDR3 spans 16 amino acids. The V gene end was trimmed by 3 bases and the J gene end by 0 bases; junction bases not matched to a gene: 8. CDR1 LNHNV and CDR2 YYDKDF come from the germline V gene (reference sequence). The CDR3 loop reads CATSSVETGSSYEQYF. Here the CDR3 DNA reads TGTGCCACCAGCAGCGTGGAGACAGGGAGCTCCTACGAGCAGTACTTC. The full variable domain, with the rest looked up from reference TRBV15 and TRBJ2-7, is DAMVIQNPRYQVTQFGKPVTLSCSQTLNHNVMYWYQQKSSQAPKLLFHYYDKDFNNEADTPDNFQSRRPNTSFCFLDIRSPGLGDTAMYLCATSSVETGSSYEQYFGPGTRLTVT.

The CDR3 is CASSLESRYTF. CDR3 nucleotide sequence: TGTGCCAGCAGCTTAGAGAGCCGCTACACCTTC. The rearrangement joins TRBV11-3 to TRBJ1-2; D not certain. Trimming took 0 bases from V and 9 from J, leaving 5 bases between them. The CDR3 runs 11 residues. In germline, CDR1 is SGHNT, CDR2 YENEEA.

The genes are TRBV29-1 and TRBJ1-1, with TRBD1 as a possible D gene (6 bases). Germline V CDR1 and CDR2: SQVTM, ANQGSEA. The germline V and J ends were trimmed by 0 bases and 3 bases, with 14 bases remaining between them. The CDR3 sequence is 15 residues long. The CDR3 loop reads CSVEDGGALDTEAFF. The CDR3 coding sequence is TGCAGCGTTGAAGACGGGGGGGCCCTGGACACTGAAGCTTTCTTT.

This sequence joins TRBV14 and TRBJ2-7; D not resolved. The CDR3 is 17 residues long. From germline, CDR1 is SGHDN and CDR2 FVKESK. The ends were cut back, 0 bases at V and 2 bases at J, with 17 bases in the middle. The CDR3 DNA reads TGTGCCAGCAGCCAAGATAATCAAAACGGCCCCCCCTACGAGCAGTACTTC. It yields the protein CASSQDNQNGPPYEQYF. Full variable domain (remainder filled in from reference TRBV14 and TRBJ2-7): EAGVTQFPSHSVIEKGQTVTLRCDPISGHDNLYWYRRVMGKEIKFLLHFVKESKQDESGMPNNRFLAERTGGTYSTLKVQPAELEDSGVYFCASSQDNQNGPPYEQYFGPGTRLTVT.

V usage is TRBV4-1 and J usage is TRBJ1-5; no firm D call. The V end was cut by 0 bases, the J end by 2 bases, with 8 bases between. Per the germline V gene, CDR1 is MGHRA and CDR2 is YSYEKL. There are 15 residues in the CDR3. Here the CDR3 DNA reads TGCGCCAGCAGCCAAGATCGAAACCGCAATCAGCCCCAGCATTTT. Amino acids: CASSQDRNRNQPQHF.

CDR3 sequence reads: CSVKGTGGSGRATYEQYF. CDR3 nucleotide sequence: TGCAGCGTCAAAGGGACAGGGGGCAGCGGGAGGGCAACCTACGAGCAGTACTTC. The chain combines TRBV29-1 with TRBJ2-7, with TRBD1 matching over 12 bases. The germline V gene encodes CDR1 SQVTM and CDR2 ANQGSEA. CDR3 size: 18 residues. The trim removed 6 bases at V and 2 bases at J, leaving 17 bases unmatched.

This chain joins TRBV29-1 and TRBJ1-1; 9 bases are shared with TRBD1. This CDR3 has 14 amino acids. Germline lookup yields CDR1 SQVTM and CDR2 ANQGSEA. Trimming removed 6 bases from V and 2 bases from J; junction bases left unmatched: 7. The CDR3 coding sequence is TGCAGCGTGGACAGGGGACCAGTAAACACTGAAGCTTTCTTT. Protein product: CSVDRGPVNTEAFF. The full variable domain, with the rest looked up from reference TRBV29-1 and TRBJ1-1, is SAVISQKPSRDICQRGTSLTIQCQVDSQVTMMFWYRQQPGQSLTLIATANQGSEATYESGFVIDKFPISRPNLTFSTLTVSNMSPEDSSIYLCSVDRGPVNTEAFFGQGTRLTVV.

This clonotype was recorded a few times. The gene calls are TRBV5-8 and TRBJ1-5; 9 nucleotides agree with TRBD1. The CDR3 extends over 13 amino acids. V lost 5 bases, J lost 5 bases, and 2 bases stayed unmatched. Per germline, CDR1 SGHTS and CDR2 YDEGEE. CDR3 protein: CASRTGGYQPQHF. In DNA form, the CDR3 reads TGTGCCAGCAGGACAGGGGGATATCAGCCCCAGCATTTT.

This clonotype was counted many times. An end of the junction differs from the germline gene, which may be a read error. The V gene is TRBV2, the J gene TRBJ1-6; no clear D. CDR1 is SNHLY and CDR2 is FYNNEI in the germline V gene. CDR3 length: 11 amino acids. For the CDR3, the DNA is TGTGCCAGTCTGGGCTATCCGTCGACTGGCTTT. Its protein product is CASLGYPSTGF.

Concerning this clonotype itself: One end of the junction varies from germline; a read error may be responsible. The V and J genes are TRBV20-1 and TRBJ2-7; TRBD2 matches at 10 bases. The CDR3 sequence is 13 residues long. CDR1 is DFQATT, CDR2 SNEGSKA, per germline (reference sequence). The CDR3 nucleotides read TGCAGTGCTTCTCCTTTAGCGGGAGGCGAGCGGTACTTC. This codes for CSASPLAGGERYF.

The chain uses TRBV12-3 or TRBV12-4 and TRBJ1-6; D unclear. V lost 7 bases and J lost 10, with 17 bases in between. The CDR3 covers 14 residues. Here the CDR3 DNA reads TGTGCCAGCAATCGGGTGGGGAGGAGCTCACCCCTCCACTTT. It is translated as CASNRVGRSSPLHF.

This chain joins TRBV11-2 and TRBJ1-2, with D hard to call. CDR1 is SGHAT and CDR2 is FQNNGV in the germline V gene. The CDR3 extends over 14 amino acids. V lost 1 base, J lost 4 bases, and 10 bases lay in between. The CDR3 DNA is TGTGCCAGCAGCTTAGGAAGGGAGCGCTATGGCTACACCTTC. Protein sequence: CASSLGRERYGYTF.

Of note for this clonotype: Given a much more abundant clone one base away, this may be a read error. The chain links TRBV7-2 to TRBJ2-7; 8 bases line up with TRBD2. Per the germline V gene, CDR1 is SGHTA and CDR2 is FQGNSA. Trimming at V came to 4 bases and at J to 7 bases, leaving 12 bases not matched to a gene. This CDR3 spans 15 amino acids. CDR3 protein: CASSWFSGVSQEQYF. The CDR3 DNA sequence: TGTGCCAGCAGCTGGTTTAGCGGGGTCTCTCAGGAGCAGTACTTC.

The chain employs TRBV7-9 and TRBJ2-7, with TRBD2 identical over 8 bases. The CDR3 is 14 amino acids. Germline V lookup: CDR1 SEHNR, CDR2 FQNEAQ (reference sequence). The trim removed 11 bases at V and 2 bases at J, leaving 11 bases unmatched. CDR3 protein: CAAGGWTTTYEQYF. CDR3 nucleotides: TGTGCCGCGGGGGGCTGGACAACCACCTACGAGCAGTACTTC.

This rearrangement joins TRBV25-1 to TRBJ2-2; 7 bases are a match to TRBD2. CDR1 and CDR2 from the germline V gene are MGHDK and SYGVNS. CDR3 length: 15 amino acids. The ends lost 5 bases at V and 7 bases at J; junction bases unmatched: 10. The DNA for the CDR3 is TGTGCCAGCAGTTATAAGGCGGGAGATAGCGGGGAGCTGTTTTTT. Protein sequence: CASSYKAGDSGELFF.

This clonotype was counted a few times. V gene TRBV7-8 combines with J gene TRBJ2-2; possible D gene TRBD2, 5 bases. With 7 bases removed from V and 3 bases from J, the gap between germline ends came to 12 bases. CDR3 length equals 14 residues. In germline, CDR1 is SGHVS, CDR2 FQNEAQ. The CDR3 loop is CASNRGFDTGELFF. For the CDR3, the DNA is TGTGCCAGCAACCGGGGTTTTGACACCGGGGAGCTGTTTTTT.

This clonotype came up many times. At one end the junction does not follow the germline gene, possibly because of a read error. For the CDR3, the DNA is TGTGCTAGCAGCGCGGACACCCCGGGCGAGCAGTACTTC. It yields the protein CASSADTPGEQYF. The chain carries TRBV7-6 and TRBJ2-7, with D maybe TRBD1 (5 bases). Germline-derived CDR1 and CDR2 are SGHVS and FNYEAQ. CDR3 size: 13 residues.

The chain couples TRBV7-2 to TRBJ2-3; 12 bases are shared with TRBD2. Germline V gene data show CDR1 as SGHTA and CDR2 as FQGNSA. J gave up 5 bases and V 3 bases, and 6 bases lay outside the gene matches. The CDR3 totals 16 residues. The CDR3 DNA is TGTGCCAGCAGCTTCCCTAGCGGGGGGGCGGAAGATACGCAGTATTTT. It translates to CASSFPSGGAEDTQYF.

The rearrangement joins TRBV10-3 to TRBJ1-1, with D uncertain. Germline lookup yields CDR1 ENHRY and CDR2 SYGVKD. Deletions cut 2 bases from V and 6 bases from J, with 13 bases between. The CDR3 has 14 residues. CDR3 sequence reads: CAISENEADSEAFF. CDR3 DNA sequence: TGTGCCATCAGTGAGAATGAGGCAGATTCTGAAGCTTTCTTT.

The table lists this clonotype with a few counts. This chain uses TRBV27 with TRBJ1-5; unclear D gene. Germline V CDR1 and CDR2: MNHEY, SMNVEV (reference sequence). The CDR3 loop spans 14 amino acids. The V end lost 2 bases, the J end lost 4 bases, and 9 bases lay between the germline ends. CDR3 sequence reads: CASSLHGVNQPQHF. The CDR3, as DNA: TGTGCCAGCAGTTTACACGGGGTTAATCAGCCCCAGCATTTT.

The chain couples TRBV7-2 to TRBJ2-2; D remains ambiguous. From germline, CDR1 is SGHTA and CDR2 FQGNSA. Trimming cost V 5 bases and J 3 bases, with 13 bases left between them. This CDR3 has 15 residues. CDR3 nucleotides: TGTGCCAGCAGCCAGGAAGGGTGGTACACCGGGGAGCTGTTTTTT. This gives the protein CASSQEGWYTGELFF.

This clonotype came up a few times. The chain employs TRBV6-6 and TRBJ2-5, with 10 bases identical to TRBD2. J gave up 2 bases and V 7 bases, and 4 bases lay outside the gene matches. CDR3 size: 14 residues. Germline V lookup: CDR1 MNHNY, CDR2 SVGAGI (reference sequence). The CDR3 loop is CASKDSGGQETQYF. For the CDR3, the DNA is TGTGCCAGCAAAGATAGCGGGGGGCAAGAGACCCAGTACTTC.

The chain recombines TRBV5-1 with TRBJ2-7; 8 bases line up with TRBD1. The CDR3 spans 15 residues. The junction had 11 bases not matched to a gene; V was cut back by 4 bases and J by 5 bases. Germline CDR1 and CDR2: SGHRS and YFSETQ. The chain's CDR3 is CASSTPGQVGNEQYF. The CDR3 DNA sequence: TGCGCCAGCAGCACCCCGGGACAGGTCGGAAACGAGCAGTACTTC. The whole variable domain, filled in from reference TRBV5-1 and TRBJ2-7, reads KAGVTQTPRYLIKTRGQQVTLSCSPISGHRSVSWYQQTPGQGLQFLFEYFSETQRNKGNFPGRFSGRQFSNSRSEMNVSTLELGDSALYLCASSTPGQVGNEQYFGPGTRLTVT.

The CDR3 loop is CASSIGDEREQYF. The CDR3 DNA is TGTGCCAGTAGTATAGGAGACGAGCGCGAGCAGTACTTC. The rearrangement links TRBV19 to TRBJ2-7, with D hard to call. V dropped 1 base and J dropped 6 bases, with 10 bases sitting between them. CDR3 length: 13 amino acids. From germline, CDR1 is LNHDA and CDR2 SQIVND (reference sequence).

The chain recombines TRBV15 with TRBJ2-5; 9 nucleotides agree with TRBD1. With V trimmed by 3 bases and J by 4 bases, 6 bases remained unmatched. The CDR3 is 15 amino acids. CDR1 and CDR2 (germline): LNHNV, YYDKDF (reference sequence). The CDR3 loop reads CATSSLWTGVETQYF. CDR3 sequence (DNA): TGTGCCACCAGCAGCTTATGGACAGGGGTAGAGACCCAGTACTTC.

CDR3 nucleotides: TGCAGTGCTATAACTAGCGGGGGAGTGGAGACCCAGTACTTC. The encoded protein is CSAITSGGVETQYF. The chain joins TRBV20-1 to TRBJ2-5; 11 bases are shared with TRBD2. This CDR3 is 14 amino acids long. J lost 5 bases, V lost 4 bases, and 6 bases had no gene match. From germline, CDR1 is DFQATT and CDR2 SNEGSKA (reference sequence).

This clonotype has a handful of counts. The chain has TRBV6-1 and TRBJ1-2; the match to TRBD1 covers 8 bases. After removal of 6 bases from V and 4 bases from J, the junction contained 7 bases not matched to a gene. CDR3 length equals 14 residues. The germline V gene has CDR1 MNHNS and CDR2 SASEGT. CDR3 bases: TGTGCCAGCAGAAGGACAGGGAACCTCTATGGCTACACCTTC. The encoded protein is CASRRTGNLYGYTF.